This T cell receptor (beta chain) was identified in a study of cytomegalovirus exposure and HLA in healthy donors. Study-level results: Across HLA loci, a later analysis found differing TCR association rates, with DRB1 most and HLA-C fewest. No immune exposure information besides CMV serostatus was available.

After removal of 6 bases from V and 7 bases from J, the junction contained 11 bases not matched to a gene. The CDR3 is made up of 15 amino acids. The V gene's germline CDR1 is MNHNS and CDR2 SASEGT. On this clone: The antigen is unknown.

Amplification used 60 Vbeta primers and 13 Jbeta primers. TCRdb's table, derived via immunoSEQ multiplex PCR, lists solely in-frame clones and lacks some. The sample contains around 170,000 clones, over 65% of which appear only once. The TCR was taken from a man aged 18 to 35 in good health and CMV-seronegative. The chain links TRBV6-1 to TRBJ2-5, with 10 bases matching TRBD1. Sequencing input: PBMCs. The DNA of the CDR3 is TGTGCCAGCAGGAACCGACAGGGGGCGGAGGGGACCCAGTACTTC. Protein sequence: CASRNRQGAEGTQYF.